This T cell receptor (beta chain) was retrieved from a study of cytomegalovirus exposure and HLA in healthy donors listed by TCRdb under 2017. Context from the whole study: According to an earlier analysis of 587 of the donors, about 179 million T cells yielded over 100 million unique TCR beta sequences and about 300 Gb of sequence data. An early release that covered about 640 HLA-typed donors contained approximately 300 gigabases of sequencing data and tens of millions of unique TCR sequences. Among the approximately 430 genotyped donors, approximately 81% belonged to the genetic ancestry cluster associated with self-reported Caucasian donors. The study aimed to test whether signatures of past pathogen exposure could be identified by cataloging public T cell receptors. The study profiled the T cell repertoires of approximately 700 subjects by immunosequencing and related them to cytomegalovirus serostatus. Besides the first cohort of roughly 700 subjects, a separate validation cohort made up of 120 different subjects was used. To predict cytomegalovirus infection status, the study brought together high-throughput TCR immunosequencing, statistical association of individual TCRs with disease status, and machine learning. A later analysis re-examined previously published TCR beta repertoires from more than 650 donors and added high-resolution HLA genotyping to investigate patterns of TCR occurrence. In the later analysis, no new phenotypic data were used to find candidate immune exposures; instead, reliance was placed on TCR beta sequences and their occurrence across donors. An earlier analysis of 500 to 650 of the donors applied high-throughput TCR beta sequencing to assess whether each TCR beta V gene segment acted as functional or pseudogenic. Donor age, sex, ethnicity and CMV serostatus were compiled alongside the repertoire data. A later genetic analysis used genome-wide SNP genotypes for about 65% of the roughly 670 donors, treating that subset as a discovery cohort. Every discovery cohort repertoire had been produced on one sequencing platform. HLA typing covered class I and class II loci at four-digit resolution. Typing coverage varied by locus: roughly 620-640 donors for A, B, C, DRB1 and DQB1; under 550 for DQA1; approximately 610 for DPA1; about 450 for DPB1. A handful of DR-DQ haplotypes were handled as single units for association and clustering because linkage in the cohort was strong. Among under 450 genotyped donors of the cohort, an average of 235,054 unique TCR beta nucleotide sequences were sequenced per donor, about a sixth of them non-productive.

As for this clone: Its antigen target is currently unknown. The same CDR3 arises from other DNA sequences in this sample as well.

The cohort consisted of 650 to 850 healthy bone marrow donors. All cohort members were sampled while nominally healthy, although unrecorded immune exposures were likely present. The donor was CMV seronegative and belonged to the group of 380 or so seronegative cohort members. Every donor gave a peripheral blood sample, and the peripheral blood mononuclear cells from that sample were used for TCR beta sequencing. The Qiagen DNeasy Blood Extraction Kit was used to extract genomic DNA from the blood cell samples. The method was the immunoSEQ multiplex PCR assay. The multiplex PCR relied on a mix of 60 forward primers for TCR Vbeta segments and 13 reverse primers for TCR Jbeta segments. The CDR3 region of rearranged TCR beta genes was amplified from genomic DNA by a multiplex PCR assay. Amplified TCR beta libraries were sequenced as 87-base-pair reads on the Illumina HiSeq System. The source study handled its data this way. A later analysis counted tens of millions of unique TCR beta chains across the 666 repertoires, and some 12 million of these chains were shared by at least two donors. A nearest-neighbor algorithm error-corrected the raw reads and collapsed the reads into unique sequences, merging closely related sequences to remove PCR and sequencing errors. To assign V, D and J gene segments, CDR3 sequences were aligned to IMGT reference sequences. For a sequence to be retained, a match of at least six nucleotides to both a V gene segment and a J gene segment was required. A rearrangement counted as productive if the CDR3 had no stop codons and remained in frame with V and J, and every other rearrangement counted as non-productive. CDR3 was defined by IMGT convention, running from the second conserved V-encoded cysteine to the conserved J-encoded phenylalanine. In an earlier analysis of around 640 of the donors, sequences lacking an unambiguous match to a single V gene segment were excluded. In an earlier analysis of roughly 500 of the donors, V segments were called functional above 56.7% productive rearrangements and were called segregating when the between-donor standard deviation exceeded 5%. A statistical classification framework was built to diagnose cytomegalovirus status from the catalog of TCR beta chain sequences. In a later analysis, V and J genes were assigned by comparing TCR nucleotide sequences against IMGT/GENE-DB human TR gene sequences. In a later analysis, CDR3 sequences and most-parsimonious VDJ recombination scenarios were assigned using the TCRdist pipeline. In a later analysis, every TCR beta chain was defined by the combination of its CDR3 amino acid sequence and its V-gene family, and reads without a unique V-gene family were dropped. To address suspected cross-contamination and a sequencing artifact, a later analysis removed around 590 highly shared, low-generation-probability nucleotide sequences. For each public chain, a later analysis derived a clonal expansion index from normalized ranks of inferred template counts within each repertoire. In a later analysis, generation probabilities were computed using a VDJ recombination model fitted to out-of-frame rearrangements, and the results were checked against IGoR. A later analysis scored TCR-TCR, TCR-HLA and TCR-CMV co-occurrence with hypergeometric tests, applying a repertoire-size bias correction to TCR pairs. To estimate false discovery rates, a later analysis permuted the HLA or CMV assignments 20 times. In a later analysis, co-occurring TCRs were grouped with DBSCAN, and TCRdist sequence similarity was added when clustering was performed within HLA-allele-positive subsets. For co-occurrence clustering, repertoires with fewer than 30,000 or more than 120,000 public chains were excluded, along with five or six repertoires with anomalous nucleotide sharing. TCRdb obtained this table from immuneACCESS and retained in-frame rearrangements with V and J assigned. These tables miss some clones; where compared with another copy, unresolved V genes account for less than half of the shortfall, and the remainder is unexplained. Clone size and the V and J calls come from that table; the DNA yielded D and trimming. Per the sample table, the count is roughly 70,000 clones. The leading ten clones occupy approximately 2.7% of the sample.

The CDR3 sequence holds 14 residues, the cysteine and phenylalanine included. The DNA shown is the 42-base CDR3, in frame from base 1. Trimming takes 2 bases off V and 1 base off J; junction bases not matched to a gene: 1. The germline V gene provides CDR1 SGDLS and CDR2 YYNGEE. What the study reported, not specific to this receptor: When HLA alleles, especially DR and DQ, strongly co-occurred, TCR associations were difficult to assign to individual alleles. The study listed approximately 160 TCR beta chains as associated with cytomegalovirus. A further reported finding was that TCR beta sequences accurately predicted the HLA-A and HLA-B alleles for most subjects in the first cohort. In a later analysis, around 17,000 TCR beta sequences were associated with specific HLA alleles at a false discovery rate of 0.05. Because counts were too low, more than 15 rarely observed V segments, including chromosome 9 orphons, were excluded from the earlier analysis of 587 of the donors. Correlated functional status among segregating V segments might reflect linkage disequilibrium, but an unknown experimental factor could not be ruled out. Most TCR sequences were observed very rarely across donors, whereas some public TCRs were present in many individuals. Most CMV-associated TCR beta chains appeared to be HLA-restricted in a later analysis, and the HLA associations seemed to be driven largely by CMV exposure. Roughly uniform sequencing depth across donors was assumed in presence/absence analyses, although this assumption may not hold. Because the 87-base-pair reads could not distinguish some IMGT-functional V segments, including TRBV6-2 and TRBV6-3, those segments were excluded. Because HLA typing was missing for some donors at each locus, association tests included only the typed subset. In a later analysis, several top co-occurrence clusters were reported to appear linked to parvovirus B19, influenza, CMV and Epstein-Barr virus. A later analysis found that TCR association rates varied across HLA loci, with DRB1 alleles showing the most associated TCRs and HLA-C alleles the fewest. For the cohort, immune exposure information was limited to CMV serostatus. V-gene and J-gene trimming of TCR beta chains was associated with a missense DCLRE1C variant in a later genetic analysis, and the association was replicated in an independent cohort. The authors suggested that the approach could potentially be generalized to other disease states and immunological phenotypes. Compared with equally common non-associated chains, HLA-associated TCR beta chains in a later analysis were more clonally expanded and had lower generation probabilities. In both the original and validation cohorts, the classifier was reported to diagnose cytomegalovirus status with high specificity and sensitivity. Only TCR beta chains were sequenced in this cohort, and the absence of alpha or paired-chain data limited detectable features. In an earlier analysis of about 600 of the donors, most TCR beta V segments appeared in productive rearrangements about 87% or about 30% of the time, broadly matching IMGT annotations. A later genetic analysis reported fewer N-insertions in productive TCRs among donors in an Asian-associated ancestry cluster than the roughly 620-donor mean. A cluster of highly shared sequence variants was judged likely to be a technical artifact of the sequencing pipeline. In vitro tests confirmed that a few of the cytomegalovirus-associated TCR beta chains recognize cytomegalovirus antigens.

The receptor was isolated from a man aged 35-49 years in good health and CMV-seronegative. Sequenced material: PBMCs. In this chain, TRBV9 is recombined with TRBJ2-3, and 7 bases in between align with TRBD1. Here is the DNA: TGTGCCAGCAGCGTCGGACAGGGCACAGATACGCAGTATTTT. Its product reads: CASSVGQGTDTQYF.